This T cell receptor beta chain derives from a study of cytomegalovirus exposure and HLA in healthy donors. Germline V gene lookup returns CDR1 SEHNR and CDR2 FQNEAQ (reference sequence). V lost 3 bases and J lost 3, with 12 bases in between. This CDR3 comprises 14 residues. The primer mix had 60 Vbeta and 13 Jbeta primers. Assay used: immunoSEQ multiplex PCR; TCRdb lists only in-frame clones, some missing. The sample carries about 98,000 clones, 69% recorded once. This clone has only a few counts. As yet, its antigen is unknown. Study-level points and caveats: When a later analysis was performed, an Asian-associated ancestry cluster reportedly had fewer N-insertions than the approximately 680-donor mean. Cytomegalovirus association was assigned to more than 150 TCR beta chains.

This chain joins TRBV7-9 and TRBJ2-7; D gene uncertain. The sequencing sample was made of PBMCs. The receptor's source is a female donor in good health and CMV-seronegative. CDR3 coding DNA: TGTGCCAGCAGCTTCGGATCGGGTCTCTACGAGCAGTACTTC. This sequence encodes CASSFGSGLYEQYF. Full variable domain (remainder filled in from reference TRBV7-9 and TRBJ2-7): DTGVSQNPRHKITKRGQNVTFRCDPISEHNRLYWYRQTLGQGPEFLTYFQNEAQLEKSRLLSDRFSAERPKGSFSTLEIQRTEQGDSAMYLCASSFGSGLYEQYFGPGTRLTVT.